This T cell receptor (beta chain) comes out of a study of blood T cell repertoires in COVID-19. Background on the study: Acute-phase and convalescent COVID-19 samples originated in the United States, Italy and Spain. T cells, B-cell-depleted T cells, or PBMCs provided the cDNA or gDNA that served as material.

Original processing methods: Scientists estimated how many nucleated cells there were by amplifying reference gene primers. The data were produced by immunoSEQ multiplex PCR, yet TCRdb's version contains in-frame clones alone and is incomplete. From that table come the V and J calls and clone size; the DNA was used to work out D and trimming. Here the sample spans hundreds of thousands of clones, less than 85% being singletons. V shed 6 bases and J shed 5 bases, with 20 bases lying between them. Germline V gives CDR1 MDHEN, CDR2 SYDVKM. The CDR3 runs to 16 residues. The sequencing input was peripheral blood. The chain carries TRBV28 and TRBJ1-3; D might be TRBD1 (6 bases). The receptor was isolated from a woman aged 70 to 79 with active or convalescent COVID-19. CDR3 sequence: CASRPGEGGMRNTIYF. In DNA, the CDR3 is TGTGCCAGCAGACCCGGGGAGGGGGGTATGAGAAACACCATATATTTT.